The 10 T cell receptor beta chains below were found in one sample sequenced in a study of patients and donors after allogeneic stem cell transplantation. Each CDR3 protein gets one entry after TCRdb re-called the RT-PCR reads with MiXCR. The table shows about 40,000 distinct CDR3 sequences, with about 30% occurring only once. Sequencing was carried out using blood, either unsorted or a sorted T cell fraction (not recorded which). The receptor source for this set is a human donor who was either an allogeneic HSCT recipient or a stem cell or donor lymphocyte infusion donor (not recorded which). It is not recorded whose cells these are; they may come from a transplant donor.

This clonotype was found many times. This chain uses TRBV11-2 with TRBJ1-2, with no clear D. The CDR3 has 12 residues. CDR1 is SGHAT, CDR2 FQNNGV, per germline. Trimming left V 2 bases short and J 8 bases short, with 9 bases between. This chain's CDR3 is CASSLLTGGYTF. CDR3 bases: TGTGCCAGCAGCTTACTGACTGGGGGCTACACCTTC.

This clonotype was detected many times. The chain's CDR3 is CASSYGQGGQPQHF. In DNA, the CDR3 is TGTGCCAGCAGTTACGGGCAGGGAGGTCAGCCCCAGCATTTT. The chain recombines TRBV6-5 with TRBJ1-5, with a tentative D call TRBD1 (5 bases). The CDR3 totals 14 residues. V lost 2 bases and J 6 bases, leaving 11 bases between the germline ends. The germline V gene encodes CDR1 MNHEY and CDR2 SVGAGI.

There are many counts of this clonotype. Here the CDR3 reads CSASEGGRNTEAFF. CDR3 nucleotide sequence: TGCAGTGCTAGTGAAGGGGGCCGGAACACTGAAGCTTTCTTT. The V gene is TRBV20-1, the J gene TRBJ1-1; 7 bases line up with TRBD1. Trimming removed 3 bases from V and 1 base from J; junction bases left unmatched: 5. In germline, CDR1 is DFQATT, CDR2 SNEGSKA (reference sequence). The CDR3 extends over 14 amino acids.

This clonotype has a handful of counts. Here the CDR3 DNA reads TGTGCCAGCAGCCCACAGGTAGGGTCCAATCAGCCCCAGCATTTT. This sequence encodes CASSPQVGSNQPQHF. The chain has TRBV7-2 and TRBJ1-5; perhaps TRBD1 as D (5 bases). The CDR3 contains 15 residues. Trimming shortened V by 5 bases and J by 3 bases, and 14 bases separated the two germline ends. Germline-derived CDR1 and CDR2 are SGHTA and FQGNSA.

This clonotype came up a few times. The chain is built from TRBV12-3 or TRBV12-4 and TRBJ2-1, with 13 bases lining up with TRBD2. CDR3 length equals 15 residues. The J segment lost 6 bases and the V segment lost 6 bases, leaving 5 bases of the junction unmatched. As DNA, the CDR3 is TGTGCCAGCAGCCCCGGGACTAGCGGGACCAATGAGCAGTTCTTC. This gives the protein CASSPGTSGTNEQFF.

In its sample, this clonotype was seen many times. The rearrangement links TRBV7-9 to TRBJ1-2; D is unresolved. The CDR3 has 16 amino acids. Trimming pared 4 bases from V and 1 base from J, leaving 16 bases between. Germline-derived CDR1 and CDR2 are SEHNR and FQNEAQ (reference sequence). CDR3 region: CASSSTWRKSNYGYTF. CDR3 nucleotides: TGTGCCAGCAGCTCGACCTGGAGGAAGAGTAACTATGGCTACACCTTC.

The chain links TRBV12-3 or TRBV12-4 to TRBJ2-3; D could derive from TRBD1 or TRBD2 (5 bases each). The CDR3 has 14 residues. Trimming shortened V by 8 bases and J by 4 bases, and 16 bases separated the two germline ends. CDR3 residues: CASQRGPWPDTQYF. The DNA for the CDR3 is TGTGCCAGCCAGAGGGGCCCCTGGCCAGATACGCAGTATTTT.

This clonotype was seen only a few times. The CDR3 bases are TGTGCCACCAGTGATCGGACAGGAAACTATGGCTACACCTTC. Its translation: CATSDRTGNYGYTF. This chain uses TRBV24-1 with TRBJ1-2, with 7 bases matching TRBD1. Germline trimming cut 3 bases from V and 2 bases from J; bases unmatched to any gene: 2. The CDR3 contains 14 residues. The germline gives CDR1 KGHDR, CDR2 SFDVKD.

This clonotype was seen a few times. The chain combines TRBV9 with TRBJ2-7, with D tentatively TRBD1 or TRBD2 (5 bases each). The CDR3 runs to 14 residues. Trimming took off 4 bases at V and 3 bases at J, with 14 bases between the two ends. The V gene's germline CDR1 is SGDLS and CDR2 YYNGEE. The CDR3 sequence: CASSPRDPSYEQYF. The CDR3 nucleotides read TGTGCCAGCAGCCCCCGGGACCCGAGCTACGAGCAGTACTTC.

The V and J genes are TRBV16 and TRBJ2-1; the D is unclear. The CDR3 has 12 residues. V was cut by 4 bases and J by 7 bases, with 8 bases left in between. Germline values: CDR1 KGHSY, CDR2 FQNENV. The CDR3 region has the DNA TGTGCCAGCAGCCTTATAGGGAATGAGCAGTTCTTC. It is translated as CASSLIGNEQFF.